Included here is one TCR beta chain sequence, with context. This CDR3 comprises 16 residues. The V gene lost 5 bases and the J gene lost 2 bases, with 16 bases spanning the gap. The V gene's germline CDR1 is LNHNV and CDR2 YYDKDF (reference sequence). The sample is drawn from a study of CD8 T cells in Susac syndrome. RNA in amounts of roughly 0.5 to 1 ug was reverse transcribed with random hexamers. A single record per CDR3 protein comes from TCRdb applying MiXCR to the immunoSEQ multiplex PCR reads. The sample carries 75,000 to 100,000 distinct CDR3 sequences, around 94% recorded once. This receptor was identified in a human donor in good health. The sample was CD8+ T cells from PBMCs. This chain uses TRBV15 with TRBJ2-1, with D possibly TRBD2 on 7 matching bases. CDR3 sequence (DNA): TGTGCCACCAGCGGTCCAGGGGAGGGCACCTACAATGAGCAGTTCTTC. It is translated as CATSGPGEGTYNEQFF.